This passage covers 10 T cell receptor beta chains from one sample sequenced in a study of blood T cell repertoires in COVID-19 (TCRdb year 2020). Preparation of the library involved the immunoSEQ multiplex PCR assay. TCRdb provides this immuneACCESS table in a form limited to in-frame rearrangements. Some clones are lacking; in checked studies, under half of them reflect an unresolved V gene, and why the rest are absent is not known. The sample table holds about 190,000 clones, of which roughly 84% were seen once. About 3.3% of the sample comes from the top ten. Sequenced sample: PBMCs or T cells enriched from blood (not recorded which). These receptors all stem from a woman in her twenties or thirties who had been exposed to COVID-19.

The chain uses TRBV12-3 or TRBV12-4 and TRBJ2-2; the match to TRBD1 covers 7 bases. The CDR3 has 13 amino acids. V trimming: 5 bases; J trimming: 6 bases; junction bases outside the gene matches: 3. CDR3 in DNA: TGTGCCAGCAGTATCGGACAGGCCGGGGAGCTGTTTTTT. It translates to CASSIGQAGELFF.

This clone showed up just a few times. For the CDR3, the DNA is TGTGCCAGCAGTTCCCGCGGAATTGCCTACGAGCAGTACTTC. The encoded protein is CASSSRGIAYEQYF. The chain uses TRBV27 and TRBJ2-7; D not certain. The CDR3 is made up of 14 amino acids. Trimming stripped 4 bases from V and 2 bases from J, with 12 bases between. Germline loops: CDR1 MNHEY, CDR2 SMNVEV (reference sequence).

A remark on this clone: Compared with germline, one end of the junction differs, possibly owing to a read error. The chain employs TRBV20-1 and TRBJ2-7; 7 bases map to TRBD2. There are 14 residues in the CDR3. Germline V gene data show CDR1 as DFQATT and CDR2 as SNEGSKA (reference sequence). The CDR3 DNA follows: TGCAGTGCTAGTGTTGGGACTAAAGCCTATGAGCAGTACTTC. Protein sequence: CSASVGTKAYEQYF.

The chain uses TRBV5-1 and TRBJ2-6; 8 bases line up with TRBD1. Germline V gives CDR1 SGHRS, CDR2 YFSETQ. This CDR3 is 16 amino acids long. The V and J ends lost 2 bases and 7 bases, in that order; junction bases with no gene match: 8. The CDR3 DNA reads TGCGCCAGCAGCTTAGGACAGGGTCTGGAAGCCAACGTCCTGACTTTC. Its translation: CASSLGQGLEANVLTF.

This chain links TRBV7-9 with TRBJ2-7; 8 nucleotides match TRBD1. Losses at the gene ends were 1 base for V and 2 bases for J; bases not matched to a gene: 4. Germline assignment: CDR1 SEHNR and CDR2 FQNEAQ (reference sequence). This CDR3 is built from 15 residues. This CDR3 reads CASSLEGTGAYEQYF. In nucleotides, the CDR3 is TGTGCCAGCAGCTTAGAGGGGACAGGAGCCTACGAGCAGTACTTC.

V gene TRBV4-3 combines with J gene TRBJ2-1; 8 nucleotides line up with TRBD2. Germline V gives CDR1 LGHNA, CDR2 YSLEER. The V gene end was trimmed by 3 bases and the J gene end by 6 bases; junction bases not matched to a gene: 7. CDR3 length: 15 amino acids. CDR3: CASSQEGTRGNEQFF. The CDR3 coding sequence is TGCGCCAGCAGCCAGGAGGGGACTAGGGGCAATGAGCAGTTCTTC.

This clone was counted once. The CDR3 here is CASSLDRGTGYTF. The CDR3 region has the DNA TGTGCCAGCAGTTTGGACAGGGGGACTGGCTACACCTTC. This chain joins TRBV27 and TRBJ1-2, with 10 positions matching TRBD1. CDR3 length: 13 residues. Germline CDR1 MNHEY, CDR2 SMNVEV (reference sequence). The V segment lost 3 bases and the J segment 7 bases; nucleotides outside the gene matches: 2.

This clone occurred a few times. This chain uses TRBV5-5 with TRBJ1-2; a weak D match, TRBD1 (5 bases). CDR3 length: 15 residues. Trimming left V 6 bases short and J 1 base short, with 16 bases between. The germline gives CDR1 SGHKS, CDR2 YYEKEE (reference sequence). CDR3: CASTHQGADNYGYTF. The CDR3 DNA reads as TGTGCCAGCACCCACCAAGGGGCAGATAACTATGGCTACACCTTC.

V is TRBV3-1 (or the pseudogene TRBV3-2) and J is TRBJ2-7, with 8 bases aligning to TRBD1. The CDR3 loop spans 16 amino acids. V was pared by 1 base and J by 6 bases, with 11 bases of the junction left unmatched. CDR1 and CDR2 from the germline V gene are LGHDT and YNNKEL (reference sequence). CDR3 sequence: CASSQAGGKPIGEQYF. The CDR3 DNA is TGTGCCAGCAGCCAAGCAGGGGGCAAGCCGATTGGCGAGCAGTACTTC.

J is TRBJ2-5 and V is TRBV5-1; TRBD2 matches 9 bases. The V gene end was trimmed by 0 bases and the J gene end by 2 bases; junction bases not matched to a gene: 5. Germline V gives CDR1 SGHRS, CDR2 YFSETQ. The length of the CDR3 is 16 residues. CDR3: CASSLEASGDQETQYF. CDR3 in DNA: TGCGCCAGCAGCTTGGAGGCTAGCGGGGATCAAGAGACCCAGTACTTC.